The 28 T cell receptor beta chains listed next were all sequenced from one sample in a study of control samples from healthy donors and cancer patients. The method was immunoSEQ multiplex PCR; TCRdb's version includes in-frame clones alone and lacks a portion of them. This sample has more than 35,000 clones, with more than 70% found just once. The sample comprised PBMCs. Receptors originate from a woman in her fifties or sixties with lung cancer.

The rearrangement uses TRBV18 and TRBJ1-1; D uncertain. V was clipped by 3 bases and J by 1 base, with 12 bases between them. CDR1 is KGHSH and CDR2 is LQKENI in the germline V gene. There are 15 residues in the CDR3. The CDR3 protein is CASSPGGSRNTEAFF. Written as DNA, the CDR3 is TGTGCCAGCTCACCCGGCGGGTCAAGGAACACTGAAGCTTTCTTT.

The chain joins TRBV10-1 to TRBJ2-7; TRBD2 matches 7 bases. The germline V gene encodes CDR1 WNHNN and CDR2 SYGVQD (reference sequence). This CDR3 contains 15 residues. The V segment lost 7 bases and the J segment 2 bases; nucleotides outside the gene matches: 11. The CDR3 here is CASTERGDSPYEQYF. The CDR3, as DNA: TGCGCCAGCACCGAGCGGGGTGACAGTCCCTACGAGCAGTACTTC.

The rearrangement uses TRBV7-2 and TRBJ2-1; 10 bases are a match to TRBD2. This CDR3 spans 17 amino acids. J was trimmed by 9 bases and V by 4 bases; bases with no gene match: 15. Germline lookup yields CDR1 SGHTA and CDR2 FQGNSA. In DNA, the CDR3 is TGTGCCAGCAGCTCCCCTGAGGAGCGGGAGGGCCGAGGTGAGCAGTTCTTC. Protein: CASSSPEEREGRGEQFF.

The CDR3 DNA is TGTGCCAGCAGCCGGGACGGAGATACGCAGTATTTT. Protein sequence: CASSRDGDTQYF. This chain uses TRBV12-3 or TRBV12-4 with TRBJ2-3; the D gene could be TRBD1 or TRBD2 (5 bases each). V was clipped by 6 bases and J by 5 bases, with 9 bases between them. This CDR3 has 12 amino acids.

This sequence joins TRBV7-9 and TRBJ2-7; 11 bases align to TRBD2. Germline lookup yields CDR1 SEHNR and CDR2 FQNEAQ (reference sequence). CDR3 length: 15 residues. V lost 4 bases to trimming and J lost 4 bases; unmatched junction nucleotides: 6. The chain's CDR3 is CASSSLTSGVYEQYF. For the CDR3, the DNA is TGTGCCAGCAGCTCCCTGACTAGCGGGGTTTACGAGCAGTACTTC.

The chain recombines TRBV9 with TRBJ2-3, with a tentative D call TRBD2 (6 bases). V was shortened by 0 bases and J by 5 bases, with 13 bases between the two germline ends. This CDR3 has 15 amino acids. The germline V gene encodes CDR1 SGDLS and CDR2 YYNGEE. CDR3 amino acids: CASSVAGGNLDTQYF. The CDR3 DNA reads TGTGCCAGCAGCGTAGCCGGGGGTAATTTAGATACGCAGTATTTT.

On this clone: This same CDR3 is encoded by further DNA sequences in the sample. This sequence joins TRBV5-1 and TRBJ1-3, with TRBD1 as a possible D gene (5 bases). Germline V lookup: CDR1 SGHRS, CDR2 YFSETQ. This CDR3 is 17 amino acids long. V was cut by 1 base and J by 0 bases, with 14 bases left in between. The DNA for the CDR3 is TGCGCCAGCAGCTTGTCCGGGGCGACGAGCTCTGGAAACACCATATATTTT. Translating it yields CASSLSGATSSGNTIYF.

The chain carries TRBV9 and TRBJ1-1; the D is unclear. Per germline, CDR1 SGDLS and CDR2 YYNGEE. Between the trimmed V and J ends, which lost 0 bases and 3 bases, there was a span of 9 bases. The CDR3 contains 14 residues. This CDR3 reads CASSVAGRDTEAFF. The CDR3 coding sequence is TGTGCCAGCAGCGTAGCTGGAAGAGACACTGAAGCTTTCTTT.

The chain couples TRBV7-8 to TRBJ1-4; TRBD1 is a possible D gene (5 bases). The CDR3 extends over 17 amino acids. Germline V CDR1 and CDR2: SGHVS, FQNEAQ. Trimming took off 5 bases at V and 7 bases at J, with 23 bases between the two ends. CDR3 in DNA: TGTGCCAGCAGCCCACGACAGCCGGGGTCCACTGGTGAAAAACTGTTTTTT. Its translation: CASSPRQPGSTGEKLFF. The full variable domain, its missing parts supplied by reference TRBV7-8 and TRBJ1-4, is GAGVSQSPRYKVAKRGQDVALRCDPISGHVSLFWYQQALGQGPEFLTYFQNEAQLDKSGLPSDRFFAERPEGSVSTLKIQRTQQEDSAVYLCASSPRQPGSTGEKLFFGSGTQLSVL.

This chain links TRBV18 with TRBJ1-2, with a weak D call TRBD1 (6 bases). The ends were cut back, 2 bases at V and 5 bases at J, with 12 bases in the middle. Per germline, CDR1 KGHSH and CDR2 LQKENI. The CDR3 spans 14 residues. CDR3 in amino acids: CASSPERTAYGYTF. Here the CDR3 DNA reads TGTGCCAGCTCACCAGAACGGACAGCTTATGGCTACACCTTC.

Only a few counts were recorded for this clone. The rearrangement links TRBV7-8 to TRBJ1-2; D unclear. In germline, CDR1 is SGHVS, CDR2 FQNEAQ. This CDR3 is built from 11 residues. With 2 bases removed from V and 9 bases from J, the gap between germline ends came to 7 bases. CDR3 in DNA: TGTGCCAGCAGCTTAAAGGGTAGCTACACCTTC. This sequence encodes CASSLKGSYTF.

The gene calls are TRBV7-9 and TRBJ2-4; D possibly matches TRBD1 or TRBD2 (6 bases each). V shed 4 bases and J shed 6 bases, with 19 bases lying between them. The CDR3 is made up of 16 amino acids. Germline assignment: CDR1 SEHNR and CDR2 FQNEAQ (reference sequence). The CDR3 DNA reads TGTGCCAGCAGCTCCGGGACCGACGGAGGGGGAAACATTCAGTACTTC. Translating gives CASSSGTDGGGNIQYF.

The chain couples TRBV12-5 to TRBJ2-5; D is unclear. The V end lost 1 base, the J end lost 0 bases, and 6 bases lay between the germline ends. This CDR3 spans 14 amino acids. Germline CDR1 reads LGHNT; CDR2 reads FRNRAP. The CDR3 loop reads CASGLEPNQETQYF. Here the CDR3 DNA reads TGTGCTAGTGGTTTGGAGCCAAACCAAGAGACCCAGTACTTC.

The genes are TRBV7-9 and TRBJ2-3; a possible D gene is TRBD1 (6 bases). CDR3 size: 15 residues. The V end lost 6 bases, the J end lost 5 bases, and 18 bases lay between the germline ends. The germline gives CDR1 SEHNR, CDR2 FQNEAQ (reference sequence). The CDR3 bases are TGTGCCAGCAGTTTGAACAGGGTTCGCGGAGATACGCAGTATTTT. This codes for CASSLNRVRGDTQYF.

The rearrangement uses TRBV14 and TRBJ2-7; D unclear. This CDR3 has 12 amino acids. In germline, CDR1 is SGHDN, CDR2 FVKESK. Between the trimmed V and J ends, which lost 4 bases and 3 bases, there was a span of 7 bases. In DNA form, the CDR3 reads TGTGCCAGCAGCCCCCTAGGCTACGAGCAGTACTTC. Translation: CASSPLGYEQYF.

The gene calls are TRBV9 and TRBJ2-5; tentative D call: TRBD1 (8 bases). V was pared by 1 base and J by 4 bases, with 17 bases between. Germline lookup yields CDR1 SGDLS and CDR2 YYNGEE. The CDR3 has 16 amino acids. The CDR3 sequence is CASSVKDRGGRETQYF. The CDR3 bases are TGTGCCAGCAGCGTAAAAGACAGGGGCGGGAGAGAGACCCAGTACTTC.

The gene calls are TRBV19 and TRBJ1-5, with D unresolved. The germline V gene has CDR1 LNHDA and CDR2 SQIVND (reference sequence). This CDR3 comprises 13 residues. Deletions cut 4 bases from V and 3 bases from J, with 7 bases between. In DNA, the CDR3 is TGTGCCAGTAGTAGCGGGATCAATCAGCCCCAGCATTTT. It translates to CASSSGINQPQHF.

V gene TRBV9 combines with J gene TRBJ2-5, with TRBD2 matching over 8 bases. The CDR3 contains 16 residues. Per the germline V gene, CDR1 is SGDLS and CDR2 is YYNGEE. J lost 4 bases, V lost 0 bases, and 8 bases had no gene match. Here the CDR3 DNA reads TGTGCCAGCAGCGTAGAAGTAGCGGGACTTGGAGAGACCCAGTACTTC. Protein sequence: CASSVEVAGLGETQYF.

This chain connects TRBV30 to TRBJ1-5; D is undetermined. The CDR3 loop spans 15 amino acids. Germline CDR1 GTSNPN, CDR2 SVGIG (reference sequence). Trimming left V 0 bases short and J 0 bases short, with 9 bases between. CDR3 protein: CAWSVGSSSNQPQHF. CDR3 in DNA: TGTGCCTGGAGTGTAGGTAGCTCTAGCAATCAGCCCCAGCATTTT.

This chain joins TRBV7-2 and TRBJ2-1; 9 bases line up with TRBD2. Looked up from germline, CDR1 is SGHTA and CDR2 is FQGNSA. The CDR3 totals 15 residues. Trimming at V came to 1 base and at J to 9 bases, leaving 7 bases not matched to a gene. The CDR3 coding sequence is TGTGCCAGCAGCTTAGTGGCTAGCGGGATCGGTGAGCAGTTCTTC. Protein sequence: CASSLVASGIGEQFF.

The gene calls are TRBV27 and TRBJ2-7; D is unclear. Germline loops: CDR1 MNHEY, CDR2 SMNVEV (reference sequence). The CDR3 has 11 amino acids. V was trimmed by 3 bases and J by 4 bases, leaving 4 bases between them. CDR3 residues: CASSFGYEQYF. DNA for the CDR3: TGTGCCAGCAGTTTCGGGTACGAGCAGTACTTC.

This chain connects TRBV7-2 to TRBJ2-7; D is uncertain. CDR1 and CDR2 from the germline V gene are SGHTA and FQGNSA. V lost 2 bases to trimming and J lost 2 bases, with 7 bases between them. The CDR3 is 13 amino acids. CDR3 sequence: CASSLFKAYEQYF. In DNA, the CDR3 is TGTGCCAGCAGCTTATTCAAGGCCTACGAGCAGTACTTC.

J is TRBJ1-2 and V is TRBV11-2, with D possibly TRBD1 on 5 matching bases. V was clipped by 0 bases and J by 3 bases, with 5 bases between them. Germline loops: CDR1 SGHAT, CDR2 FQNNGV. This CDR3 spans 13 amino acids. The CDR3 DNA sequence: TGTGCCAGCAGCTTAGACAGGGACTATGGCTACACCTTC. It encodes CASSLDRDYGYTF.

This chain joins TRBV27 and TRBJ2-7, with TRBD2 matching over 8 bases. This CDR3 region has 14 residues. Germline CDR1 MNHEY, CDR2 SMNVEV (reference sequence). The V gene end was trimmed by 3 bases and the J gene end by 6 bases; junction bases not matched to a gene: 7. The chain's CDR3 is CASSFTGGPVEQYF. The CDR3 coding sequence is TGTGCCAGCAGTTTCACGGGGGGGCCCGTCGAGCAGTACTTC.

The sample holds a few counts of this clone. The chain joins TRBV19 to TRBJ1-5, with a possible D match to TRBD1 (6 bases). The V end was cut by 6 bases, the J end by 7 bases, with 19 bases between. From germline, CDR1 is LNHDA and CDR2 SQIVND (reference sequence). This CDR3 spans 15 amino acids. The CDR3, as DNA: TGTGCCAGTAGGGGGATCTTGGGGGGCGCCCAGCCCCAGCATTTT. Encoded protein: CASRGILGGAQPQHF.

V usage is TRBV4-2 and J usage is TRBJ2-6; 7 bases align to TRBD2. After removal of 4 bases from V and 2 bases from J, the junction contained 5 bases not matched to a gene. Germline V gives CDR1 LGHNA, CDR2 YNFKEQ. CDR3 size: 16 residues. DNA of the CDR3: TGTGCCAGCAGCCGAAGACGGGGGGCTGGGGCCAACGTCCTGACTTTC. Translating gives CASSRRRGAGANVLTF.

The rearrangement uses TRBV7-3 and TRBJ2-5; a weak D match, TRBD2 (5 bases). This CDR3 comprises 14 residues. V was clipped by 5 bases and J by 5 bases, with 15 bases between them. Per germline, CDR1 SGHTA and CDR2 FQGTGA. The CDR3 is CASSQLGLGETQYF. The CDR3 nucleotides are TGTGCCAGCAGCCAACTAGGGTTGGGGGAGACCCAGTACTTC.

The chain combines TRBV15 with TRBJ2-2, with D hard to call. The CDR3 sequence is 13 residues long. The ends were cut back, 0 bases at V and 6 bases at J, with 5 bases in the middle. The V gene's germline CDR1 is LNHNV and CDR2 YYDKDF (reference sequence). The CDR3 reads CATSREKAGELFF. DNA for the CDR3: TGTGCCACCAGCAGAGAAAAAGCCGGGGAGCTGTTTTTT. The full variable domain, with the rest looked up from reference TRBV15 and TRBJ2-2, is DAMVIQNPRYQVTQFGKPVTLSCSQTLNHNVMYWYQQKSSQAPKLLFHYYDKDFNNEADTPDNFQSRRPNTSFCFLDIRSPGLGDTAMYLCATSREKAGELFFGEGSRLTVL.